The following is a T cell receptor (beta chain) sequence with its context. Its specific antigen is unknown. One base away there is no much larger clone; base qualities are not given. The data originate from a study of T cells in Graves' hyperthyroidism and ophthalmopathy (dated by TCRdb to about 2019). Background for the entire study: Peripheral blood was collected at initial diagnosis, before any treatment. To identify TCR V-J signatures that set the groups apart, the researchers used a discovery cohort of 100 or so patients, made up of approximately 43 with Graves' ophthalmopathy and about 60 with stable Graves' hyperthyroidism. An independent validation cohort of 18 to 20 hyperthyroidism patients and 17 patients who later progressed to ophthalmopathy tested prospective prediction of ophthalmopathy. The roughly 94 discovery patients were randomly divided into training and test sets at a 7:3 ratio. In addition, the study compared T-cell repertoires in thyroid tissue and in blood from about 6 Graves' hyperthyroidism patients. Once sampling was done, hyperthyroidism patients were given methimazole at a starting dose of 30 mg daily, whereas ophthalmopathy patients were given high-dose intravenous methylprednisolone. The paper reports TCR Vbeta CDR3 sequencing of some 140 peripheral blood samples: approximately 43 ophthalmopathy, 70 to 85 hyperthyroidism and around 17 progressor patients. Summary of the overall study and its limitations: Most expanded thyroid clonotypes (frequency above 0.001) were also found in blood, which suggests that blood repertoires may mirror thyroid immune responses. Sample size was not statistically predetermined, and investigators were not blinded to group allocation. A model built on a 13 V-J signature distinguished ophthalmopathy from stable hyperthyroidism, reaching around 90% sensitivity and about 81% specificity in cross-validation and 80%/75% in testing. In validation, the model predicted progression to ophthalmopathy a median of roughly 6.1 months before onset, with approximately 70% sensitivity and almost 75% specificity.

TCR beta CDR3 regions were amplified from RNA transcripts. The first round of RT-PCR for the TCR CDR3 was performed with the HTBI primer set and the Qiagen OneStep RT-PCR kit. The libraries were constructed in a second round of multiplex PCR and then size-selected and purified. The libraries were sequenced on an Illumina HiSeq2000 using paired-end 100 bp reads. The original pipeline was this. Raw data were processed with SOAPnuke, discarding reads with adapters, uncalled bases, mean Phred below 15, or no exact constant-primer or identifier match. COPE v1.2.5 was used to merge high-quality paired reads, and clonotypes were defined as unique nucleotide sequences. MiTCR v1.1 was used to align the clonotypes against IMGT TRBV, TRBD and TRBJ reference segments. The analysis was restricted to V-J combinations with a frequency above 0.0001, which together covered about 99% of the repertoires. A TCS score was defined as the ratio of F50 (clonal expansion) to E x V (chaos), with BLOSUM62-based TCRdist applied between CDR3 peptides within each V-J. Welch's t-statistics and random forest reduced fewer than 550 V-J features to 10 to 15, which were used in a naive Bayes classifier (R e1071). The public reads were run again by TCRdb, first through fastp at Q25 and then through MiXCR, and only productive beta chains were kept. Each CDR3 protein appears once, grouped with its most common genes and DNA. V and J calls and clone size were set by TCRdb, not the authors. For this sample the table gives around 400,000 distinct CDR3 sequences, of which 20% to 25% were detected only once. The ten most abundant clones make up more than 60% of the sample.

Graves' hyperthyroidism was defined as stable when no progression to ophthalmopathy occurred over 18 months of follow-up. Hyperthyroidism patients were aged 18 to 65 years and newly diagnosed, with disease duration of less than 2 months. The study excluded patients with uncontrolled infections, other autoimmune diseases, pregnancy or lactation. Diagnoses relied on clinical symptoms, serum thyroxine and TRAb, thyroid ultrasound and orbital computed tomography. PBMCs were separated from roughly 10 ml of fresh peripheral blood using Ficoll-Paque density gradient centrifugation. Total RNA was extracted using Trizol reagent, and RNA quality was assessed on an Agilent 2100 Bioanalyzer. The source material was blood. This clonotype was obtained from a man in his fifties or sixties with Graves' hyperthyroidism.

At the DNA level, the sequence is TGCAGTGCCCCTGCTGAGGGACTAGATGAGCAGTTCTTC. This yields the protein CSAPAEGLDEQFF. The V and J segments used are TRBV20-1 and TRBJ2-1; 8 central nucleotides agree with TRBD2. Counted from cysteine to phenylalanine, this CDR3 has 13 amino acids. Only CDR3 DNA is held: 39 bases, read in frame from base 1. The junction shows trimming of 6 bases on V and 8 bases on J, and the gene matches do not reach 9 bases of it. In the germline V gene (reference sequence), CDR1 corresponds to DFQATT and CDR2 to SNEGSKA.